The source of this TCR beta chain is a study of lymphopenia after photon versus proton radiotherapy. Comments on this clone: Its antigen is unidentified.

The data were produced by immunoSEQ multiplex PCR, yet TCRdb's version contains in-frame clones alone and is incomplete. This sample has approximately 62,000 clones, with approximately 84% found just once. Whole-study results and caveats: Under photons, naive T cells and diversity fell while effector/memory populations rose. Larger post-nadir TCR diversity loss correlated inversely with survival in deceased patients. After lymphocyte nadir, photon-treated repertoires showed oligoclonal expansion, especially CD8+ Temra. Only patients who died were analyzed for survival; proton advantage is unproven.

The sequence was obtained from a man in his sixties with pancreatic cancer. The specimen comprised peripheral blood, sampled from a patient treated with proton-based radiotherapy.

CDR3 amino acids: CASSRRDRSYEQYF. The CDR3 nucleotides are TGTGCCAGCAGCCGAAGGGACAGATCCTACGAGCAGTACTTC. J is TRBJ2-7 and V is TRBV28; 7 bases line up with TRBD1. Trimming took 6 bases from V and 1 from J; bases not matched to a gene: 6. The CDR3 has 14 amino acids. In germline, CDR1 is MDHEN, CDR2 SYDVKM.